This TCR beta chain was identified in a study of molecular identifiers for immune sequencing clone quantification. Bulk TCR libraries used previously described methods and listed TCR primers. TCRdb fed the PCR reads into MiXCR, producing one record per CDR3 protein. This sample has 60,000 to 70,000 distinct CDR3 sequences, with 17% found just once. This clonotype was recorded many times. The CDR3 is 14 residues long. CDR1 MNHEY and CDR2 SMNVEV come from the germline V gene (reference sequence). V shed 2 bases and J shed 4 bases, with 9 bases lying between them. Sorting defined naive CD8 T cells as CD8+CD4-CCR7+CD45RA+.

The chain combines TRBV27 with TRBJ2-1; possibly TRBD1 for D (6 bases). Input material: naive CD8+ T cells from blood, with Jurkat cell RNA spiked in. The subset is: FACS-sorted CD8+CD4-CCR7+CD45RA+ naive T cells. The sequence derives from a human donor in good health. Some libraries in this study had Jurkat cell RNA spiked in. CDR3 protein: CASSLLDRYNEQFF. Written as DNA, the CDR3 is TGTGCCAGCAGTTTACTGGACAGATACAATGAGCAGTTCTTC.